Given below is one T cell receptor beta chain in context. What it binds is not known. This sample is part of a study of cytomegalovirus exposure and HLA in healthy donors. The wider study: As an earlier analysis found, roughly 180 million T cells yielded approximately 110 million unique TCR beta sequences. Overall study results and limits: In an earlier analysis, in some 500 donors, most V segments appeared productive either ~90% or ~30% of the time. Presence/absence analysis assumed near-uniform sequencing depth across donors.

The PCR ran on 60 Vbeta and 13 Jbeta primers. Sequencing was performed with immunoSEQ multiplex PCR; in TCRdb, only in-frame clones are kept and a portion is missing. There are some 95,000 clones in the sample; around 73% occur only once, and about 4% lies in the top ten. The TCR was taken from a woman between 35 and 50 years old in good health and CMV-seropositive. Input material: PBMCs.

Written as DNA, the CDR3 is TGTGCCAGCAGTCTGACAGGGGACCCCTACGAGCAGTACTTC. It yields the protein CASSLTGDPYEQYF. The rearrangement links TRBV27 to TRBJ2-7; 8 nucleotides align to TRBD1. Germline V gene data show CDR1 as MNHEY and CDR2 as SMNVEV (reference sequence). The CDR3 is 14 residues long. After removal of 5 bases from V and 2 bases from J, the junction contained 5 bases not matched to a gene.